The 8 T cell receptor beta chains given below trace back to one sample, sequenced in a study of cytomegalovirus exposure and HLA in healthy donors. The PCR contained 60 Vbeta and 13 Jbeta primers. The protocol was immunoSEQ multiplex PCR, while the TCRdb copy is restricted to in-frame clones and leaves out a portion. The sample includes about 50,000 clones, roughly 85% of them seen just once. The sample was PBMCs. The origin of the receptors is a man younger than 40 in good health and CMV-seronegative.

This chain connects TRBV30 to TRBJ2-5; D possibly corresponds to TRBD2 (6 bases). Trimming took off 2 bases at V and 9 bases at J, with 22 bases between the two ends. CDR1 and CDR2 (germline): GTSNPN, SVGIG (reference sequence). This CDR3 has 15 residues. The CDR3 coding sequence is TGTGCCTGGAGTCCGGGGGTCACCCAAGAGAGGGCCCAGTACTTC. Residues: CAWSPGVTQERAQYF.

This chain connects TRBV29-1 to TRBJ1-2, with 8 nucleotides matching TRBD1. With V trimmed by 6 bases and J by 5 bases, 2 bases remained unmatched. Germline CDR1 is SQVTM and CDR2 is ANQGSEA. There are 11 residues in the CDR3. The CDR3 is CSVWTGYGYTF. In DNA form, the CDR3 reads TGCAGCGTCTGGACAGGGTATGGCTACACCTTC.

This rearrangement joins TRBV15 to TRBJ2-3; tentative D call: TRBD2 (5 bases). Germline loops: CDR1 LNHNV, CDR2 YYDKDF (reference sequence). This CDR3 comprises 15 residues. The V and J ends lost 3 bases and 4 bases respectively, with 14 bases between them. The CDR3 DNA is TGTGCCACCAGCAGGGAAGGACTGTCCGCAGATACGCAGTATTTT. Translated: CATSREGLSADTQYF.

Regarding this clone: This sample includes further DNA sequences coding for the same CDR3. The chain carries TRBV30 and TRBJ2-3; the D is unclear. The CDR3 runs 13 residues. The ends were cut back, 3 bases at V and 2 bases at J, with 9 bases in the middle. Germline CDR1 reads GTSNPN; CDR2 reads SVGIG (reference sequence). CDR3 in amino acids: CAWSRGNTDTQYF. DNA for the CDR3: TGTGCCTGGAGCCGAGGCAACACAGATACGCAGTATTTT.

This CDR3 is CASSLYTGATNEKLFF. In DNA, the CDR3 is TGTGCCAGCAGCTTATACACAGGGGCCACTAATGAAAAACTGTTTTTT. The chain carries TRBV5-4 and TRBJ1-4, with TRBD1 identical over 7 bases. CDR1 and CDR2 from the germline V gene are SGHNT and YYREEE (reference sequence). The ends lost 2 bases at V and 2 bases at J; junction bases unmatched: 6. This CDR3 is 16 amino acids long.

V gene TRBV4-3 combines with J gene TRBJ2-5; D is possibly TRBD1 (5 bases). The CDR3 covers 14 residues. The germline gives CDR1 LGHNA, CDR2 YSLEER. V was pared by 9 bases and J by 3 bases, with 17 bases between. The CDR3 region has the DNA TGCGCCAGTATCGGCAGGGCTAGTAAAGAGACCCAGTACTTC. It specifies CASIGRASKETQYF.

The CDR3 DNA reads TGTGCCAGCAGCTCACTCGGAAACATTCAGTACTTC. It is translated as CASSSLGNIQYF. This chain uses TRBV5-6 with TRBJ2-4; D remains unclear. This CDR3 contains 12 residues. Germline loops: CDR1 SGHDT, CDR2 YYEEEE. V was pared by 3 bases and J by 6 bases, with 7 bases between.

The chain has TRBV7-6 and TRBJ2-5; 11 bases align to TRBD1. The CDR3 extends over 16 amino acids. Trimming cost V 1 base and J 5 bases; bases outside gene matches: 6. Germline CDR1 SGHVS, CDR2 FNYEAQ. The CDR3 loop is CASSLVWGQGEETQYF. CDR3 sequence (DNA): TGTGCCAGCAGCTTAGTTTGGGGACAGGGGGAGGAGACCCAGTACTTC. Full variable domain (rest looked up from reference TRBV7-6 and TRBJ2-5): GAGVSQSPRYKVTKRGQDVALRCDPISGHVSLYWYRQALGQGPEFLTYFNYEAQQDKSGLPNDRFSAERPEGSISTLTIQRTEQRDSAMYRCASSLVWGQGEETQYFGPGTRLLVL.